This T cell receptor (beta chain) stems from a study of T-cell reconstitution after alpha-beta-depleted transplantation in children. V shed 0 bases, J shed 8 bases, and the junction held 9 bases outside the gene matches. The germline V gene has CDR1 DFQATT and CDR2 SNEGSKA (reference sequence). This CDR3 contains 15 residues. This clonotype has ten or more counts. Preparation of the TCRbeta library involved a method that used unique molecular identifiers. TCRdb fed the PCR reads into MiXCR, producing one record per CDR3 protein. The data show a few hundred thousand distinct CDR3 sequences, with around 8.9% seen just once and 5.1% held by the top ten.

The material sequenced was PBMCs from the stem cell graft donor, taken from the stem cell graft. V gene TRBV20-1 combines with J gene TRBJ1-4; TRBD1 agrees at 7 bases. This sequence originates from a human donor who donated a stem cell graft to a child with SCID. CDR3: CSARDSRDSSEKLFF. CDR3 DNA sequence: TGCAGTGCTAGAGATTCAAGGGACAGTTCGGAAAAACTGTTTTTT.